The rows below give T cell receptor beta chains drawn from one sample of a study of shared clonotypes between healthy human individuals. Sequenced by immunoSEQ multiplex PCR; TCRdb stores in-frame clones only, minus some. The sample gives 2 million to 2.5 million clones, about 95% of which show up once; roughly 1.1% is in the top ten. Sequenced: naive CD8+ T cells sorted from blood. The receptors shown here come from a man aged 18 to 30 in good health. Both conserved end residues are part of each CDR3. Each record gives: D gene, J gene, V gene, clone size, CDR3 DNA, CDR3 protein. A D gene is named only where the DNA matches it firmly. The size field is filled for only some rows; it gives once, few, many or a size class.

NA,TRBJ1-6,TRBV25-1,NA,TGTGCCAGCAGTGAGCAGGGAAATTCACCCCTCCACTTT,CASSEQGNSPLHF
TRBD2,TRBJ2-3,TRBV9,NA,TGTGCCAGCAGCGCCAGCGGGAGGGCCTCAGATACGCAGTATTTT,CASSASGRASDTQYF
TRBD2,TRBJ2-7,TRBV4-1,NA,TGCGCCAGCAGCCTTCTTCCGGGACTAGCGGGAGGCCCCTACGAGCAGTACTTC,CASSLLPGLAGGPYEQYF
TRBD2,TRBJ2-5,TRBV27,NA,TGTGCCAGCAGTTTACAGCAGCGGGAGGGCCCGTACCAAGAGACCCAGTACTTC,CASSLQQREGPYQETQYF
TRBD1,TRBJ1-3,TRBV27,NA,TGTGCCAGCAGGGGGGACAGCTCGACTGGAAACACCATATATTTT,CASRGDSSTGNTIYF
NA,TRBJ2-2,TRBV27,NA,TGTGCCACCGGATCGGGGCCAGGGTTGTTGTTTTTT,CATGSGPGLLFF
TRBD2,TRBJ2-5,TRBV27,NA,TGTGCCAGCAGCTTCCTTCCTCTAGCGGGAGCCTGGGAGACCCAGTACTTC,CASSFLPLAGAWETQYF
NA,TRBJ2-5,TRBV27,NA,TGTGCCAGCAGTTTATCCCCGGGGGCTAAACAAGAGACCCAGTACTTC,CASSLSPGAKQETQYF
TRBD2,TRBJ2-1,TRBV12-5,NA,TGTGCTAGTGGTCGCCCTAGCGGCAATGAGCAGTTCTTC,CASGRPSGNEQFF
TRBD2,TRBJ2-5,TRBV7-8,NA,TGTGCCAGCAGCTTATGGGGTAGCGGGAGTATTGTAGAGACCCAGTACTTC,CASSLWGSGSIVETQYF
NA,TRBJ2-7,TRBV4-1,NA,TGCGCCAGCAGCCAAGGGCCCTTAGCGGCTCCCTACGAGCAGTACTTC,CASSQGPLAAPYEQYF
NA,TRBJ2-3,TRBV9,once,TGTGCCAGCAGCGTAGAGTTTAGCCCCGGAGATACGCAGTATTTT,CASSVEFSPGDTQYF
NA,TRBJ2-3,TRBV2,NA,TGTGCCAGCCCCCTTGAAGGGCGCCCAGATACGCAGTATTTT,CASPLEGRPDTQYF
NA,TRBJ2-3,TRBV27,NA,TGTGCCAGCAGTCCCCGCGGCCCGGCAGATACGCAGTATTTT,CASSPRGPADTQYF
NA,TRBJ1-4,TRBV5-8,NA,TGTGCCAGCAGCTTGGATGTCGGCACAGTAGAAAAACTGTTTTTT,CASSLDVGTVEKLFF
NA,TRBJ1-1,TRBV28,NA,TGTGCCAGCGAGGGAGGGTGGGGGAACACTGAAGCTTTCTTT,CASEGGWGNTEAFF
NA,TRBJ2-7,TRBV29-1,once,TGCAGCGTTGTTCTTTTCGCCGAGCAGTACTTC,CSVVLFAEQYF
TRBD2,TRBJ2-7,TRBV4-1,once,TGCGCCAGCAGCCAAGTATACCCGGGGGGGAGCTCCTACGAGCAGTACTTC,CASSQVYPGGSSYEQYF
NA,TRBJ2-7,TRBV4-1,NA,TGCGCCAGCAGCCTAGAGGGTGAGTCTTCCTACGAGCAGTACTTC,CASSLEGESSYEQYF
NA,TRBJ2-1,TRBV28,NA,TGTGCCAGCAGTTTATCGGGGGGCTCGGATGAGCAGTTCTTC,CASSLSGGSDEQFF
NA,TRBJ1-1,TRBV6-5,NA,TGTGCCAGCAATTTGGGACCTGGGGTCACTGAAGCTTTCTTT,CASNLGPGVTEAFF
TRBD2,TRBJ2-5,TRBV4-3,NA,TGCGCCAGCAGCCAAGGACTAGCGGAGCCACAAGAGACCCAGTACTTC,CASSQGLAEPQETQYF
NA,TRBJ2-1,TRBV28,once,TGTGCCAGCACCCATGCAAGGGGGGGCAATGAGCAGTTCTTC,CASTHARGGNEQFF
NA,TRBJ1-1,TRBV13,NA,TGTGCCAGCAGCTATCCAAGCTGGGACACTGAAGCTTTCTTT,CASSYPSWDTEAFF
NA,TRBJ1-2,TRBV11-2,NA,TGTGCCAGCAGCTTAGGGGAGGGACTTTATGGCTACACCTTC,CASSLGEGLYGYTF
NA,TRBJ1-2,TRBV25-1,NA,TGTGCCAGCAGGGACAGCCGTAACTATGGCTACACCTTC,CASRDSRNYGYTF
NA,TRBJ2-1,TRBV6-5,NA,TGTGCCAGCAGTACGTACAGGGAGTCCTACAATGAGCAGTTCTTC,CASSTYRESYNEQFF
NA,TRBJ2-7,TRBV19,once,TGTGCCAGTAGTATAGATCCCCTCTACGAGCAGTACTTC,CASSIDPLYEQYF
TRBD1,TRBJ2-3,TRBV5-1,NA,TGCGCCAGCAGCCACCGGGGACAGGGGGCAGATACGCAGTATTTT,CASSHRGQGADTQYF
NA,TRBJ1-5,TRBV7-2,NA,TGTGCCAGCAGCTTTGGCAGGGGAATAGATAGCAATCAGCCCCAGCATTTT,CASSFGRGIDSNQPQHF
TRBD2,TRBJ2-7,TRBV4-1,NA,TGCGCCAGCAGCCTTGCCCTGGGACTAGCGGGCCAAAGTGACGAGCAGTACTTC,CASSLALGLAGQSDEQYF
TRBD1,TRBJ1-1,TRBV5-1,NA,TGCGCCAGCAGCTTGCAGGGACAGATGAACACTGAAGCTTTCTTT,CASSLQGQMNTEAFF
TRBD1,TRBJ1-1,TRBV13,NA,TGTGCCAGCAGCTTAGCGCCGGACAGGGTGGCTTTCTTT,CASSLAPDRVAFF
NA,TRBJ1-4,TRBV19,NA,TGTGCCAGCGCTCACGCCTACCTCCCGAGGACTAATGAAAAACTGTTTTTT,CASAHAYLPRTNEKLFF
NA,TRBJ2-7,TRBV10-3,NA,TGTGCCATCAGTGGTGCGGGCCGGGACGAGCAGTACTTC,CAISGAGRDEQYF
TRBD1,TRBJ1-2,TRBV11-2,NA,TGTGCCAGCAGCTCCGGAGCGGGGACAGGCGCCTTACCCTATGGCTACACCTTC,CASSSGAGTGALPYGYTF
NA,TRBJ2-7,TRBV28,NA,TGTGCCAGCAGTTCCGCAGAGGCCTACGAGCAGTACTTC,CASSSAEAYEQYF
NA,TRBJ1-4,TRBV19,NA,TGTGCCAGTAGTATACCAGGGGCAACTAATGAAAAACTGTTTTTT,CASSIPGATNEKLFF
NA,TRBJ2-1,TRBV7-9,NA,TGTGCCAGCAGCCGGGACCGGGAGCAGTTCTTC,CASSRDREQFF
NA,TRBJ2-1,TRBV6-5,NA,TGTGCTTCTCGGGGTTCCTACAATGAGCAGTTCTTC,CASRGSYNEQFF
NA,TRBJ2-2,TRBV28,NA,TGTGCCAGCAGTTGGGACCGGGAACGGTACACCGGGGAGCTGTTTTTT,CASSWDRERYTGELFF
NA,TRBJ2-5,TRBV6-5,NA,TGTGCCAGCAGAACATACCGGGACTACCAAGAGACCCAGTACTTC,CASRTYRDYQETQYF